The 28 T cell receptor beta chains presented below share a single source sample, sequenced in a study of T-cell memory formation after mild COVID-19. Using its own MiXCR run on the 5' RACE reads, TCRdb lists one record per CDR3 protein. The sample shows a few hundred thousand distinct CDR3 sequences, roughly 17% of them seen only once. What was sequenced was PBMCs or a T cell subset sorted from them (not recorded which). All receptors derive from a man in his late teens or twenties who had mild COVID-19 (a few samples of this study predate the infection). Cell type and time point are not known.

This clonotype was seen a handful of times. The rearrangement uses TRBV4-1 and TRBJ2-2; 12 nucleotides agree with TRBD2. The V gene's germline CDR1 is MGHRA and CDR2 YSYEKL. V lost 3 bases and J lost 7; bases outside the gene matches: 9. This CDR3 spans 17 amino acids. The CDR3: CASSQGPSGGAIGELFF. The CDR3 nucleotides read TGCGCCAGCAGCCAGGGTCCTAGCGGGGGGGCGATCGGGGAGCTGTTTTTT.

This clonotype appeared a few times. J is TRBJ2-7 and V is TRBV6-2 or TRBV6-3, with TRBD2 matching over 10 bases. The CDR3 sequence is 15 residues long. Per the germline V gene, CDR1 is MNHEY and CDR2 is SVGEGT. Unmatched junction bases numbered 12, after V lost 7 bases and J lost 6 bases. Written as DNA, the CDR3 is TGTGCCAGCACCAAGGCAGCGGGGGGGCCTTCCGAGCAGTACTTC. This codes for CASTKAAGGPSEQYF.

The gene calls are TRBV4-1 and TRBJ1-4; 7 bases map to TRBD1. With 1 base clipped from V and 7 bases from J, the junction kept 6 bases outside the gene matches. The CDR3 has 15 amino acids. The germline V gene encodes CDR1 MGHRA and CDR2 YSYEKL. The CDR3 nucleotides read TGCGCCAGCAGCCAAGCGACAGGGAATTCTGAAAAACTGTTTTTT. Amino acid sequence: CASSQATGNSEKLFF.

The chain carries TRBV9 and TRBJ2-1; D uncertain. The V end was cut by 4 bases, the J end by 5 bases, with 13 bases between. Germline loops: CDR1 SGDLS, CDR2 YYNGEE. CDR3 length: 14 amino acids. The CDR3 here is CASSFTLLHNEQFF. CDR3 nucleotides: TGTGCCAGCAGCTTCACCCTGCTGCACAATGAGCAGTTCTTC.

The sample holds a few counts of this clonotype. The chain couples TRBV4-1 to TRBJ2-3; D is uncertain. V was cut by 4 bases and J by 3 bases, with 14 bases left in between. This CDR3 spans 15 amino acids. The germline CDR1 and CDR2 sequences are MGHRA and YSYEKL. This CDR3 reads CASSRPELGTDTQYF. In DNA, the CDR3 is TGCGCCAGCAGCCGGCCCGAGCTAGGGACAGATACGCAGTATTTT.

In this sample, this clonotype turned up a few times. CDR3 nucleotide sequence: TGTGCCACCAGTGATTTTGCGGGGGATTATACAGATACGCAGTATTTT. It is translated as CATSDFAGDYTDTQYF. The J gene is TRBJ2-3, the V gene TRBV24-1; 7 bases map to TRBD2. This CDR3 has 16 residues. CDR1 is KGHDR, CDR2 SFDVKD, per germline. J was trimmed by 3 bases and V by 1 base; bases with no gene match: 6.

The chain has TRBV6-6 and TRBJ2-2; D call uncertain. The germline gives CDR1 MNHNY, CDR2 SVGAGI (reference sequence). This CDR3 has 13 residues. With 6 bases removed from V and 6 bases from J, the gap between germline ends came to 11 bases. The CDR3 sequence is CASSPDPAGELFF. The CDR3 DNA reads TGTGCCAGCAGCCCTGATCCCGCCGGGGAGCTGTTTTTT.

This clonotype was recorded a few times. This rearrangement joins TRBV5-1 to TRBJ1-1; D unresolved. V lost 0 bases, J lost 1 base, and 10 bases lay in between. Germline V gives CDR1 SGHRS, CDR2 YFSETQ. This CDR3 region has 15 residues. CDR3 protein: CASSLGSLPNTEAFF. The CDR3 DNA follows: TGCGCCAGCAGCTTGGGGAGCCTACCGAACACTGAAGCTTTCTTT.

V and J are TRBV18 and TRBJ1-2; 11 bases agree with TRBD1. The CDR3 has 15 amino acids. Germline CDR1 KGHSH, CDR2 LQKENI. Trimming at V came to 4 bases and at J to 2 bases, leaving 3 bases not matched to a gene. CDR3 nucleotide sequence: TGTGCCAGCTCACTTTGGACAGGGGGCAACTATGGCTACACCTTC. This sequence encodes CASSLWTGGNYGYTF.

In this sample, this clonotype turned up a few times. The chain couples TRBV7-9 to TRBJ2-2; D is ambiguous. Looked up from germline, CDR1 is SEHNR and CDR2 is FQNEAQ (reference sequence). CDR3 length: 14 residues. Trimming removed 0 bases at V and 4 bases at J, with 6 bases between. The CDR3, as DNA: TGTGCCAGCAGCTTAGCGGCCCTCACCGGGGAGCTGTTTTTT. Its translation is CASSLAALTGELFF. Complete variable domain (other parts from reference TRBV7-9 and TRBJ2-2): DTGVSQNPRHKITKRGQNVTFRCDPISEHNRLYWYRQTLGQGPEFLTYFQNEAQLEKSRLLSDRFSAERPKGSFSTLEIQRTEQGDSAMYLCASSLAALTGELFFGEGSRLTVL.

The rearrangement uses TRBV2 and TRBJ2-1; 7 bases are shared with TRBD1. V gave up 6 bases and J gave up 10 bases; unmatched junction bases: 15. From germline, CDR1 is SNHLY and CDR2 FYNNEI. The CDR3 sequence is 15 residues long. The CDR3 region is CASRSIDDRAEEQFF. CDR3 sequence (DNA): TGTGCCAGCAGGAGCATAGACGACAGGGCGGAGGAGCAGTTCTTC. The full variable domain, in which reference TRBV2 and TRBJ2-1 provide the parts outside the CDR3, is EPEVTQTPSHQVTQMGQEVILRCVPISNHLYFYWYRQILGQKVEFLVSFYNNEISEKSEIFDDQFSVERPDGSNFTLKIRSTKLEDSAMYFCASRSIDDRAEEQFFGPGTRLTVL.

The chain couples TRBV6-2 or TRBV6-3 to TRBJ1-2; D perhaps matches TRBD1 (5 bases). Germline V lookup: CDR1 MNHEY, CDR2 SVGEGT. The CDR3 extends over 13 amino acids. Trimming removed 6 bases at V and 6 bases at J, with 14 bases between. DNA of the CDR3: TGTGCCAGCAGCTCCAGGACACCCAATGGCTACACCTTC. Translating gives CASSSRTPNGYTF.

This clonotype was picked up a small number of times. V and J are TRBV7-9 and TRBJ2-1; 7 bases match TRBD1. In germline, CDR1 is SEHNR, CDR2 FQNEAQ (reference sequence). V lost 4 bases, J lost 0 bases, and 3 bases stayed unmatched. The CDR3 length is 15 residues. CDR3 region: CASSSRDSSYNEQFF. The CDR3, as DNA: TGTGCCAGCAGCTCCCGGGACAGCTCCTACAATGAGCAGTTCTTC.

This clonotype was detected only a few times. This sequence joins TRBV5-1 and TRBJ1-5; D gene uncertain. The germline gives CDR1 SGHRS, CDR2 YFSETQ. The V end was cut by 4 bases, the J end by 2 bases, with 16 bases between. This CDR3 has 16 residues. This CDR3 reads CASSPLLRHGNQPQHF. The CDR3 DNA follows: TGCGCCAGCAGCCCCCTGCTGAGGCACGGCAATCAGCCCCAGCATTTT.

This clonotype was observed a handful of times. The chain recombines TRBV5-1 with TRBJ2-5, with 7 bases aligning to TRBD1. Germline V lookup: CDR1 SGHRS, CDR2 YFSETQ. J gave up 4 bases and V 4 bases, and 13 bases lay outside the gene matches. CDR3 length equals 16 residues. The CDR3 nucleotides are TGCGCCAGCAGCCCTAACCCGGGACAGACGTCAGAGACCCAGTACTTC. Its protein product is CASSPNPGQTSETQYF.

This clonotype showed up just a few times. The chain carries TRBV7-8 and TRBJ1-2; D might be TRBD1 (5 bases). This CDR3 comprises 16 residues. CDR1 is SGHVS and CDR2 is FQNEAQ in the germline V gene. Trimming cost V 1 base and J 8 bases, with 20 bases left between them. The CDR3 sequence is CASSLVEGRQGGGYTF. CDR3 sequence (DNA): TGTGCCAGCAGCTTAGTTGAAGGTCGGCAGGGCGGCGGCTACACCTTC.

This clonotype has more than one count but fewer than ten. This chain connects TRBV6-5 to TRBJ1-4; 7 bases align to TRBD1. Germline CDR1 and CDR2: MNHEY and SVGAGI. The CDR3 is 16 amino acids. The V segment lost 6 bases and the J segment 0 bases; nucleotides outside the gene matches: 7. The CDR3 is CASRTGTAATNEKLFF. In nucleotides, the CDR3 is TGTGCCAGCAGAACCGGGACAGCGGCAACTAATGAAAAACTGTTTTTT.

A few counts support this clonotype. The chain has TRBV6-2 or TRBV6-3 and TRBJ2-3; possible D gene TRBD2, 6 bases. CDR3 length: 17 residues. Germline CDR1 reads MNHEY; CDR2 reads SVGEGT. The V end lost 4 bases, the J end lost 4 bases, and 21 bases lay between the germline ends. Written as DNA, the CDR3 is TGTGCCAGCAGTTTGGGGCTGACTAGTCCAGTTGCAGATACGCAGTATTTT. It is translated as CASSLGLTSPVADTQYF.

The chain is built from TRBV20-1 and TRBJ2-1; 8 bases match TRBD2. There are 15 residues in the CDR3. Germline-derived CDR1 and CDR2 are DFQATT and SNEGSKA (reference sequence). The CDR3 loop is CSRRRGASSYNEQFF. DNA of the CDR3: TGCAGCCGGCGGCGGGGGGCCAGCTCCTACAATGAGCAGTTCTTC.

This clonotype occurred many times. This CDR3 reads CASSTILPRYPGQGAEAFF. CDR3 in DNA: TGTGCCAGCAGCACTATTCTCCCTAGATATCCGGGACAGGGGGCTGAAGCTTTCTTT. This chain connects TRBV6-6 to TRBJ1-1; 11 bases match TRBD1. The ends lost 6 bases at V and 6 bases at J; junction bases unmatched: 21. This CDR3 spans 19 amino acids. Germline-derived CDR1 and CDR2 are MNHNY and SVGAGI (reference sequence).

In its sample, this clonotype was seen many times. The chain links TRBV5-1 to TRBJ1-1; D is uncertain. There are 14 residues in the CDR3. V lost 1 base and J lost 1, with 8 bases in between. The germline CDR1 and CDR2 sequences are SGHRS and YFSETQ. The CDR3 loop is CASSLSAENTEAFF. The CDR3 bases are TGCGCCAGCAGCTTGTCGGCGGAGAACACTGAAGCTTTCTTT.

At least ten counts were recorded for this clonotype. This chain links TRBV5-6 with TRBJ1-2, with 7 bases fitting TRBD1. CDR3 length: 13 residues. V shed 2 bases, J shed 8 bases, and the junction held 6 bases outside the gene matches. Germline CDR1 and CDR2: SGHDT and YYEEEE. In DNA, the CDR3 is TGTGCCAGCAGCTTTGACAGGGCAGAGGGCTACACCTTC. Its protein is CASSFDRAEGYTF.

V usage is TRBV5-4 and J usage is TRBJ2-2; perhaps TRBD2 as D (7 bases). Deletions cut 2 bases from V and 4 bases from J, with 12 bases between. The germline V gene encodes CDR1 SGHNT and CDR2 YYREEE (reference sequence). This CDR3 is built from 15 residues. CDR3 protein: CASSLSRGATGELFF. CDR3 nucleotides: TGTGCCAGCAGCTTATCCCGGGGGGCCACCGGGGAGCTGTTTTTT. The full variable domain, completed using reference TRBV5-4 and TRBJ2-2, is ETGVTQSPTHLIKTRGQQVTLRCSSQSGHNTVSWYQQALGQGPQFIFQYYREEENGRGNFPPRFSGLQFPNYSSELNVNALELDDSALYLCASSLSRGATGELFFGEGSRLTVL.

The V call is TRBV5-1, the J call TRBJ2-7; TRBD2 matches at 15 bases. The CDR3 is 18 amino acids. Germline CDR1 SGHRS, CDR2 YFSETQ. The V and J ends lost 4 bases and 0 bases, in that order; junction bases with no gene match: 8. The CDR3 nucleotides are TGCGCCAGCAGCCCCGGGACTAGCGGGGGGTCGAGCTCCTACGAGCAGTACTTC. Residues: CASSPGTSGGSSSYEQYF.

The V call is TRBV5-1, the J call TRBJ2-2; 9 bases are shared with TRBD1. CDR1 and CDR2 from the germline V gene are SGHRS and YFSETQ. The V segment lost 0 bases and the J segment 6 bases; nucleotides outside the gene matches: 6. The CDR3 loop spans 16 amino acids. CDR3 in amino acids: CASSLAGTGRSGELFF. CDR3 DNA: TGCGCCAGCAGCTTGGCCGGGACAGGGCGGTCCGGGGAGCTGTTTTTT.

The rearrangement joins TRBV7-9 to TRBJ1-5, with 8 bases identical to TRBD1. With 5 bases clipped from V and 7 bases from J, the junction kept 19 bases outside the gene matches. The CDR3 totals 18 residues. In germline, CDR1 is SEHNR, CDR2 FQNEAQ (reference sequence). The CDR3 sequence is CASSREQGGVGVFQPQHF. As DNA, the CDR3 is TGTGCCAGCAGCCGCGAACAGGGGGGGGTTGGTGTGTTCCAGCCCCAGCATTTT.

This clonotype was observed at least ten times. The chain joins TRBV29-1 to TRBJ2-1; maybe TRBD1 (5 bases). Germline lookup yields CDR1 SQVTM and CDR2 ANQGSEA. V was clipped by 0 bases and J by 6 bases, with 15 bases between them. The CDR3 covers 15 residues. The DNA for the CDR3 is TGCAGCGTTGAAGATCCTCTCGACAGTAGCAATGAGCAGTTCTTC. Translation gives CSVEDPLDSSNEQFF.

The DNA of the CDR3 is TGTGCCAGCAGCGCAGCGGGCCCCGATGAGCAGTTCTTC. It is translated as CASSAAGPDEQFF. The chain uses TRBV12-3 or TRBV12-4 and TRBJ2-1; D is possibly TRBD2 (6 bases). Trimming left V 6 bases short and J 8 bases short, with 14 bases between. This CDR3 spans 13 amino acids.